A selection of T cell receptor beta chains follows, all from one sample in a study of shared clonotypes between healthy human individuals. TCRdb's copy holds only in-frame clones and misses some; the assay was immunoSEQ multiplex PCR. The table lists approximately 1.9 million clones, roughly 95% of them singletons. The sequenced sample consisted of naive CD8+ T cells from PBMCs. Every receptor here comes from a man aged 18 to 30 in good health. Some clones in this sample may be carry-over from other donors' samples. Both conserved end residues are part of each CDR3. A D gene is named only where the DNA matches it firmly. A clone size is listed for some rows: how often the clone was seen (once, few, many), or a class if it is expanded.

d_call	cdr3_length	j_call	v_call	clone_size	cdr3_aa	cdr3_nt
.	13	TRBJ1-2	TRBV19	.	CASRGTGNYGYTF	TGTGCCAGTAGAGGGACCGGTAACTATGGCTACACCTTC
.	13	TRBJ2-7	TRBV27	.	CASRGVKSHEQYF	TGTGCCAGCAGGGGGGTCAAGAGCCACGAGCAGTACTTC
.	13	TRBJ2-7	TRBV14	.	CASSQDMWYEQYF	TGTGCCAGCAGCCAAGATATGTGGTACGAGCAGTACTTC
.	16	TRBJ1-1	TRBV7-8	once	CASSFLTAVMNTEAFF	TGTGCCAGCAGCTTTTTGACAGCAGTGATGAACACTGAAGCTTTCTTT
.	14	TRBJ2-2	TRBV19	.	CASSKRSSGGELFF	TGTGCCAGTAGTAAAAGGTCGAGCGGCGGGGAGCTGTTTTTT
.	14	TRBJ1-1	TRBV27	.	CASSSGGRDTEAFF	TGTGCCAGCAGTTCCGGGGGGCGGGACACTGAAGCTTTCTTT
TRBD1	15	TRBJ1-4	TRBV27	.	CASRPRTGLAEKLFF	TGTGCCAGCAGACCCCGGACAGGGCTGGCGGAAAAACTGTTTTTT
.	13	TRBJ2-5	TRBV15	.	CATARRAQETQYF	TGTGCCACCGCCCGACGGGCCCAAGAGACCCAGTACTTC
TRBD2	14	TRBJ2-7	TRBV29-1	.	CSGLAGGPGNEQYF	TGCAGCGGACTAGCGGGAGGTCCCGGGAACGAGCAGTACTTC
.	11	TRBJ1-2	TRBV5-8	.	CASSPGYGYTF	TGTGCCAGCAGTCCGGGTTATGGCTACACCTTC
.	15	TRBJ1-1	TRBV7-2	.	CASSSGPHTASEAFF	TGTGCCAGCAGCTCCGGACCTCACACTGCTTCCGAAGCTTTCTTT
.	14	TRBJ2-5	TRBV7-8	.	CASSLGGEQETQYF	TGTGCCAGCAGCTTAGGAGGGGAACAAGAGACCCAGTACTTC
TRBD2	16	TRBJ2-3	TRBV7-9	.	CASSLPLAGGADTQYF	TGTGCCAGCAGCTTACCACTAGCGGGAGGTGCAGATACGCAGTATTTT
TRBD2	15	TRBJ2-5	TRBV27	.	CASGPGLFNQETQYF	TGTGCCAGCGGACCGGGACTATTTAACCAAGAGACCCAGTACTTC
TRBD2	16	TRBJ2-3	TRBV6-6	.	CASSRQRELVTDTQYF	TGTGCCAGCAGCCGCCAGCGGGAGCTCGTCACAGATACGCAGTATTTT
TRBD1	14	TRBJ1-6	TRBV9	.	CASSVTGEDSPLHF	TGTGCCAGCAGCGTGACAGGGGAGGATTCACCCCTCCACTTT
.	15	TRBJ2-6	TRBV9	.	CASSVSSSGANVLTF	TGTGCCAGCAGCGTCAGCAGCTCTGGGGCCAACGTCCTGACTTTC
TRBD1	15	TRBJ2-1	TRBV11-2	.	CASSFGTGVYNEQFF	TGTGCCAGCAGCTTTGGGACAGGGGTTTACAATGAGCAGTTCTTC
.	14	TRBJ2-3	TRBV9	.	CASSVLGSTDTQYF	TGTGCCAGCAGCGTACTGGGGAGCACAGATACGCAGTATTTT
.	13	TRBJ2-1	TRBV7-6	.	CASSLEAYNEQFF	TGTGCCAGCAGCTTAGAGGCCTACAATGAGCAGTTCTTC
.	12	TRBJ2-5	TRBV27	once	CASSLSTETQYF	TGTGCCAGCAGTTTATCCACAGAGACCCAGTACTTC
.	14	TRBJ2-7	TRBV29-1	.	CSVETADSLYEQYF	TGCAGCGTTGAAACTGCGGATTCCCTCTACGAGCAGTACTTC
.	11	TRBJ2-7	TRBV7-9	.	CASLGGNEQYF	TGTGCCAGTCTGGGAGGCAACGAGCAGTACTTC
.	20	TRBJ2-1	TRBV28	.	CASSWRVGDSQGPSYNEQFF	TGTGCCAGCAGCTGGAGGGTCGGGGACAGCCAAGGCCCCTCCTACAATGAGCAGTTCTTC
.	15	TRBJ2-3	TRBV7-3	.	CASSPSGPPTDTQYF	TGTGCCAGCAGCCCCAGCGGGCCCCCCACAGATACGCAGTATTTT
TRBD2	18	TRBJ2-2	TRBV14	.	CASSQWTSGRARTGELFF	TGTGCCAGCAGCCAGTGGACTAGCGGGAGGGCCCGAACCGGGGAGCTGTTTTTT
.	15	TRBJ2-1	TRBV9	.	CASSPRRSPYNEQFF	TGTGCCAGCAGCCCAAGGAGGAGTCCCTACAATGAGCAGTTCTTC
.	14	TRBJ2-1	TRBV7-9	.	CASSLGGLNNEQFF	TGTGCCAGCAGCCTAGGGGGACTCAACAATGAGCAGTTCTTC
.	14	TRBJ2-3	TRBV28	.	CASSSQWGRDTQYF	TGTGCCAGCAGTTCTCAATGGGGACGGGATACGCAGTATTTT
.	15	TRBJ1-2	TRBV13	.	CASSLDWQASYGYTF	TGTGCCAGCAGCTTAGACTGGCAGGCCAGCTATGGCTACACCTTC
TRBD2	15	TRBJ2-7	TRBV6-5	.	CASSPGEGGSYEQYF	TGTGCCAGCAGCCCTGGGGAGGGTGGCTCCTACGAGCAGTACTTC
.	15	TRBJ2-5	TRBV7-9	.	CASSLGTKRGETQYF	TGTGCCAGCAGCTTGGGGACAAAAAGGGGGGAGACCCAGTACTTC
.	13	TRBJ1-2	TRBV6-5	.	CASSYSGNYGYTF	TGTGCCAGCAGTTACTCCGGTAACTATGGCTACACCTTC
.	17	TRBJ1-1	TRBV5-6	.	CASSLFGVTNMNTEAFF	TGTGCCAGCAGCTTATTCGGGGTTACTAATATGAACACTGAAGCTTTCTTT
.	18	TRBJ1-4	TRBV19	.	CASSSLTGPGAENEKLFF	TGTGCCAGTAGTAGCCTGACAGGACCAGGGGCCGAGAATGAAAAACTGTTTTTT
.	13	TRBJ2-5	TRBV7-9	.	CASSLVGRETQYF	TGTGCCAGCAGCTTAGTTGGGAGAGAGACCCAGTACTTC
TRBD2	15	TRBJ2-7	TRBV11-2	.	CASSLGLAVGYEQYF	TGTGCCAGCAGCTTGGGACTAGCGGTTGGCTACGAGCAGTACTTC
TRBD2	17	TRBJ2-7	TRBV28	.	CASSLSVSGRGGNEQYF	TGTGCCAGCAGTTTATCGGTTTCGGGGAGGGGAGGCAACGAGCAGTACTTC
.	14	TRBJ1-2	TRBV19	.	CASRGPPTNYGYTF	TGTGCCAGTAGGGGACCGCCAACTAACTATGGCTACACCTTC
.	12	TRBJ1-1	TRBV5-8	.	CASSFDWLEAFF	TGTGCCAGCAGTTTCGACTGGTTGGAAGCTTTCTTT
.	14	TRBJ1-3	TRBV19	once	CASSNGQSHDTIYF	TGTGCCAGTAGTAACGGACAGAGCCACGACACCATATATTTT
TRBD2	15	TRBJ2-4	TRBV27	.	CASSPDGTSKNIQYF	TGTGCCAGCAGTCCCGACGGGACTAGCAAAAACATTCAGTACTTC
.	19	TRBJ2-1	TRBV9	.	CASSPDYMRTPSSYNEQFF	TGTGCCAGCAGCCCAGACTACATGCGAACCCCGAGCTCCTACAATGAGCAGTTCTTC
TRBD1	15	TRBJ1-2	TRBV7-9	.	CASSSTGAGGAGYTF	TGTGCCAGCAGCTCGACAGGGGCAGGGGGCGCTGGCTACACCTTC
.	15	TRBJ2-4	TRBV7-8	.	CASSLSPGRGGIQYF	TGTGCCAGCAGCTTATCGCCCGGCCGAGGGGGTATTCAGTACTTC
.	17	TRBJ1-4	TRBV10-2	.	CASSDFGKTGLREKLFF	TGCGCCAGCAGTGATTTCGGAAAGACAGGCTTGAGGGAAAAACTGTTTTTT